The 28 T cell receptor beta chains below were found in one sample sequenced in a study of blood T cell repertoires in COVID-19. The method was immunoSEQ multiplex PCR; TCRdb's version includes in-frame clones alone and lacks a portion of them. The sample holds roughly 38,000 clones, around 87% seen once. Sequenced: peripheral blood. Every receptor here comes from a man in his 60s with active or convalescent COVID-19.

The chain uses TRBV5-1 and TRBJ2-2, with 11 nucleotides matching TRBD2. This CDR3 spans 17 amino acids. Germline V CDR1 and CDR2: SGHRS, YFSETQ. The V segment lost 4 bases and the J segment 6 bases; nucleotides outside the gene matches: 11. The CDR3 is CASSSVAGGPEAGELFF. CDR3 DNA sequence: TGCGCCAGCAGCAGCGTAGCGGGAGGGCCTGAGGCCGGGGAGCTGTTTTTT.

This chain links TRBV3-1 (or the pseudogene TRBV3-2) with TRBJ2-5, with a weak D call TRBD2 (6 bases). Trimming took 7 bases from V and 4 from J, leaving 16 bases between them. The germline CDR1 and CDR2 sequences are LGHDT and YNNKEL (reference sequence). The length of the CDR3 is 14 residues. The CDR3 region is CASNLPGVRETQYF. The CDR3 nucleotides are TGTGCCAGCAACCTCCCGGGGGTCCGAGAGACCCAGTACTTC.

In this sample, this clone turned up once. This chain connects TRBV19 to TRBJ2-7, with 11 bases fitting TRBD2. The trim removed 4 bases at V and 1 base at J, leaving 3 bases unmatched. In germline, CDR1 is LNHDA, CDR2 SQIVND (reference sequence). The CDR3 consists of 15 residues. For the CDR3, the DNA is TGTGCCAGTAGTAGGTCTAGCGGGGGGTCCTACGAGCAGTACTTC. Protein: CASSRSSGGSYEQYF.

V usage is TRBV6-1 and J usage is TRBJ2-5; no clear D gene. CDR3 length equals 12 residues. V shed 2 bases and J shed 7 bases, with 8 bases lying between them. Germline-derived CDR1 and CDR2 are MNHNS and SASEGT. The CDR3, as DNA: TGTGCCAGCAGTGAATCGTTTGTGACCCAGTACTTC. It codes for CASSESFVTQYF.

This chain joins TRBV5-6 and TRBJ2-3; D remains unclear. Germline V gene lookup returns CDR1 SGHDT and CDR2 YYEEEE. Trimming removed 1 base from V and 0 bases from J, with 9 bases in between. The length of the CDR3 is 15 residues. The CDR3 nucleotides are TGTGCCAGCAGCTTGAGGAGCGTGAGCACAGATACGCAGTATTTT. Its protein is CASSLRSVSTDTQYF.

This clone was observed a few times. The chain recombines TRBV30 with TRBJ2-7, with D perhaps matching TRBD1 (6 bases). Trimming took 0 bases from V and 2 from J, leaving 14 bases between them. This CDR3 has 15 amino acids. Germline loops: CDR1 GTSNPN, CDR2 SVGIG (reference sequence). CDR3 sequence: CAWSVGDKPAYEQYF. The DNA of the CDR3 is TGTGCCTGGAGTGTTGGGGACAAACCCGCCTACGAGCAGTACTTC. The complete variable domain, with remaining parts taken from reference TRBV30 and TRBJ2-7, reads SQTIHQWPATLVQPVGSPLSLECTVEGTSNPNLYWYRQAAGRGLQLLFYSVGIGQISSEVPQNLSASRPQDRQFILSSKKLLLSDSGFYLCAWSVGDKPAYEQYFGPGTRLTVT.

Here the CDR3 reads CASSQHKTGLGETQYF. CDR3 coding DNA: TGTGCCAGTAGTCAACACAAGACAGGGTTAGGAGAGACCCAGTACTTC. The V gene is TRBV19, the J gene TRBJ2-5, with 7 positions matching TRBD1. This CDR3 spans 16 amino acids. The ends lost 5 bases at V and 4 bases at J; junction bases unmatched: 13. Germline V lookup: CDR1 LNHDA, CDR2 SQIVND (reference sequence).

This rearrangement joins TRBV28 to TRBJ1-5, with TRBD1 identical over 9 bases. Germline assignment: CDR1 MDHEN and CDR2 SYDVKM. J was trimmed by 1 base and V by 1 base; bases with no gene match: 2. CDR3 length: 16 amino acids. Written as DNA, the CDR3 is TGTGCCAGCAGTTTATCGGGACAGGGAAGCAATCAGCCCCAGCATTTT. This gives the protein CASSLSGQGSNQPQHF.

In DNA, the CDR3 is TGTGCCAGCAGTAGAAGCGGGACGAACACCGGGGAGCTGTTTTTT. Protein: CASSRSGTNTGELFF. V is TRBV6-5 and J is TRBJ2-2; 7 bases agree with TRBD2. V trimming: 5 bases; J trimming: 0 bases; junction bases outside the gene matches: 3. Germline lookup yields CDR1 MNHEY and CDR2 SVGAGI. The CDR3 length is 15 residues.

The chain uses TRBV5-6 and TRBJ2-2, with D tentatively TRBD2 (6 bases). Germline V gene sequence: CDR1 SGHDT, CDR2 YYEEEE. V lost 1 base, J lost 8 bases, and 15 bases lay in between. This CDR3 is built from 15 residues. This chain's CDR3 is CASSLLLALRGELFF. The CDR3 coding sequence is TGTGCCAGCAGCTTGTTACTAGCCCTACGGGGGGAGCTGTTTTTT.

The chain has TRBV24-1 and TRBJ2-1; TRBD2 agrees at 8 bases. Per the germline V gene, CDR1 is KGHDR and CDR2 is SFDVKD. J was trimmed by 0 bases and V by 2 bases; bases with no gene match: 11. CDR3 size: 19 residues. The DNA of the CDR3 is TGTGCCACCAGTGATTATAGAATTGTAGCGGGGAGCTCCTACAATGAGCAGTTCTTC. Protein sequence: CATSDYRIVAGSSYNEQFF.

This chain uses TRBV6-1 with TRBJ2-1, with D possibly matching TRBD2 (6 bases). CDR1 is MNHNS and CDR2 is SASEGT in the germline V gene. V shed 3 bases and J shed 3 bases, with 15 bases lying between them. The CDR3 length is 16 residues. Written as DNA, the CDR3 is TGTGCCAGCAGTGATCGTGGGGGGACCGACTACAATGAGCAGTTCTTC. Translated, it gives CASSDRGGTDYNEQFF.

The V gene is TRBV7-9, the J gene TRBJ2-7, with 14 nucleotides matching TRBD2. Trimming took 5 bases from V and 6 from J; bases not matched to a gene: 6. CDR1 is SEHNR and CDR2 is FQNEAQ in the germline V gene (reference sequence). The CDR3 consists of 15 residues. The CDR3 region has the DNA TGTGCCAGCAGCAAACTCGGACTAGCGGGAGGCGAGCAGTACTTC. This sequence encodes CASSKLGLAGGEQYF.

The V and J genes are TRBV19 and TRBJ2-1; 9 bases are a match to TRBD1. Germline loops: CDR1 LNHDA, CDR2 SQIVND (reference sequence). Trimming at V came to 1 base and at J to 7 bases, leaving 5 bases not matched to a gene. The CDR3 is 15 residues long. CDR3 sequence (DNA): TGTGCCAGTAGTATAGGGGGACAGGGTAGAAATGAGCAGTTCTTC. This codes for CASSIGGQGRNEQFF.

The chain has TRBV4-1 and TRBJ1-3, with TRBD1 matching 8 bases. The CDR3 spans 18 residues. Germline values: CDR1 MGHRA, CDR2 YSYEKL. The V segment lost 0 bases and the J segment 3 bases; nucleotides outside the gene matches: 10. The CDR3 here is CASSQDWESGTGGNTIYF. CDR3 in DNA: TGCGCCAGCAGCCAAGACTGGGAATCCGGGACAGGTGGAAACACCATATATTTT.

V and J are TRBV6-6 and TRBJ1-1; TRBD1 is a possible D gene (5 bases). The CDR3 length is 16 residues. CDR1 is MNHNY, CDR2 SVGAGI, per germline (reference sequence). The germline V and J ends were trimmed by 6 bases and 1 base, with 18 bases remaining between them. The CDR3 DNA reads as TGTGCCAGCAGCCGCTTGGGGGGGAGGGGGAACACTGAAGCTTTCTTT. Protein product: CASSRLGGRGNTEAFF.

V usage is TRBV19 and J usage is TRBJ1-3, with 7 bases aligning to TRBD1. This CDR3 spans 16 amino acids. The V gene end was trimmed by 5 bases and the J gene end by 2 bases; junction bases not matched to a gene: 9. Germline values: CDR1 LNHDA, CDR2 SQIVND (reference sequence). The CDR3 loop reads CASSPRGTGAGNTIYF. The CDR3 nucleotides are TGTGCCAGTAGTCCCCGGGGTACAGGGGCTGGAAACACCATATATTTT.

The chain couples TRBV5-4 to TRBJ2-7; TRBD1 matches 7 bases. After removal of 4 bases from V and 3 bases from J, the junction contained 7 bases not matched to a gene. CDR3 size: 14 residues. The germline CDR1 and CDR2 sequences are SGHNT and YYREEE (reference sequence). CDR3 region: CASSPGQVRYEQYF. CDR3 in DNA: TGTGCCAGCAGCCCAGGACAGGTCCGCTACGAGCAGTACTTC.

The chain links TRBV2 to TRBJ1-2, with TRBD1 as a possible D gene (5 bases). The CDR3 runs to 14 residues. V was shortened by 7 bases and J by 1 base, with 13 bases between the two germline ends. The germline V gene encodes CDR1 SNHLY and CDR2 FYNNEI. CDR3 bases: TGTGCCAGCAAGAGAACAGGCAATAACTATGGCTACACCTTC. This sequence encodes CASKRTGNNYGYTF.

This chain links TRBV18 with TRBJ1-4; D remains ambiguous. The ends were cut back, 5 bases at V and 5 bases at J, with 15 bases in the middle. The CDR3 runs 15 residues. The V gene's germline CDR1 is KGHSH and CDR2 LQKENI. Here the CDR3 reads CASSSNPGENEKLFF. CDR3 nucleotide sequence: TGTGCCAGCTCATCAAATCCGGGAGAAAATGAAAAACTGTTTTTT.

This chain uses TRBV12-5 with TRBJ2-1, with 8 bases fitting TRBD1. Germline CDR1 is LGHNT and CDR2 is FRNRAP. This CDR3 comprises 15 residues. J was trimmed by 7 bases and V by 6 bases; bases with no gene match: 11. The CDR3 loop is CASGAGDRGVNEQFF. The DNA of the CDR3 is TGTGCTAGTGGGGCCGGAGACAGGGGAGTGAATGAGCAGTTCTTC.

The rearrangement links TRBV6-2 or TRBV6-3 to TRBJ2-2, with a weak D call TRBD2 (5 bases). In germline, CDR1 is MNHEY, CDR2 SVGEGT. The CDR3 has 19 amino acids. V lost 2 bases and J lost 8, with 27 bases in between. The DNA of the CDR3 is TGTGCCAGCAGTTACAAAGAAAGTTTTCAGTGGGAGCTAGAGGGGGAGCTGTTTTTT. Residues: CASSYKESFQWELEGELFF.

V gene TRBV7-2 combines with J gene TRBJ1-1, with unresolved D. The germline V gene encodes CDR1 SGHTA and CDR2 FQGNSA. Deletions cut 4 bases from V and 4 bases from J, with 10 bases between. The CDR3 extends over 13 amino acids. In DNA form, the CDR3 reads TGTGCCAGCAGCTCCAGACAAATCACTGAAGCTTTCTTT. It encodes CASSSRQITEAFF.

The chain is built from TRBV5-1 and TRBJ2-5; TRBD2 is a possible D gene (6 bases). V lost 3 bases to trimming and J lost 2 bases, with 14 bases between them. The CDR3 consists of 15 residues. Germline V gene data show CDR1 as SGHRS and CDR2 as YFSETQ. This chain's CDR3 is CASSSIGGTQETQYF. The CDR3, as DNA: TGCGCCAGCAGCTCGATCGGCGGGACTCAAGAGACCCAGTACTTC.

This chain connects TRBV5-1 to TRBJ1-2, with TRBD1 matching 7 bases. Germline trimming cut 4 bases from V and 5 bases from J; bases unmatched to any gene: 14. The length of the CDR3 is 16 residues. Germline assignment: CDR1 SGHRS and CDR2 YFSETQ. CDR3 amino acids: CASSPLSSTGRYGYTF. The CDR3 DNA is TGCGCCAGCAGCCCATTATCCTCGACAGGGCGGTATGGCTACACCTTC. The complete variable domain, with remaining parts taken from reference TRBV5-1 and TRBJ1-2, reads KAGVTQTPRYLIKTRGQQVTLSCSPISGHRSVSWYQQTPGQGLQFLFEYFSETQRNKGNFPGRFSGRQFSNSRSEMNVSTLELGDSALYLCASSPLSSTGRYGYTFGSGTRLTVV.

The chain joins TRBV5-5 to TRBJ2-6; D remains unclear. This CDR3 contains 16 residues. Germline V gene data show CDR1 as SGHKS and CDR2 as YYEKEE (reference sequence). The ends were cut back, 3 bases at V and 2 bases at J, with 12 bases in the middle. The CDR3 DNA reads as TGTGCCAGCAGCTCAAAGCCTCGTCCTGGGGCCAACGTCCTGACTTTC. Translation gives CASSSKPRPGANVLTF.

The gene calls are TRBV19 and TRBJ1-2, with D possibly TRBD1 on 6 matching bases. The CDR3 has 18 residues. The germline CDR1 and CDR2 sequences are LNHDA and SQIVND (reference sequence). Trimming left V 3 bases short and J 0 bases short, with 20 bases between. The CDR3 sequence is CASSMRGPGTPTNYGYTF. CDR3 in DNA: TGTGCCAGTAGTATGAGGGGCCCCGGGACACCGACTAACTATGGCTACACCTTC.

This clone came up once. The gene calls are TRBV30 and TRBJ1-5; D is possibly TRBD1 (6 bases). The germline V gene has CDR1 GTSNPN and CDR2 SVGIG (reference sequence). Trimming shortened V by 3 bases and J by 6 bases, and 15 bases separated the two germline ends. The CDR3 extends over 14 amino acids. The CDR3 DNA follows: TGTGCCTGGAGCCGGACGGGGGGCGGTCAGCCCCAGCATTTT. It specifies CAWSRTGGGQPQHF.